This TCR beta chain was recorded in a study of radiotherapy plus CTLA-4 blockade in lung cancer. Turning to the study itself: Among enrolled patients, 15% to 20% responded and around 30% achieved disease control. Study-wide findings and caveats: In blood, after radiotherapy plus ipilimumab, tumor-derived TCR clones expanded.

In regard to this clone: Its antigen is still unknown.

CDR3 length: 16 residues. Trimming removed 6 bases at V and 8 bases at J, with 23 bases between. Germline CDR1 and CDR2: MDHEN and SYDVKM. The protocol was immunoSEQ multiplex PCR, while the TCRdb copy is restricted to in-frame clones and leaves out a portion. The sample carries approximately 80,000 clones, around 76% recorded once. Focal radiation and CTLA-4 blockade (ipilimumab) were tested in chemo-refractory metastatic non-small-cell lung cancer patients. Sequenced material: peripheral blood, taken from a patient treated with radiotherapy plus ipilimumab. This rearrangement joins TRBV28 to TRBJ2-1, with D possibly matching TRBD2 (6 bases). The clonotype originates from a human donor with non-small cell lung cancer whose response to radiotherapy plus ipilimumab could not be evaluated. Some clones in this sample may be carry-over from other donors' samples. The DNA of the CDR3 is TGTGCCAGCAGAGGTCCGGGACTTAGGGTACAGGATGAGCAGTTCTTC. It specifies CASRGPGLRVQDEQFF.